This T cell receptor (beta chain) was identified during a study of PD-L1 blockade in urothelial cancer. In the study overall: The year 2014 saw patients start atezolizumab, 1,200 mg intravenously every 3 weeks. Blood analysis took place 3 weeks (second dose) and 6 weeks after treatment start. Study-level points and caveats: Below-median blood TCR clonality before treatment forecast better survival.

Repertoires were generated with immunoSEQ multiplex PCR, while TCRdb's copy carries only in-frame clones and drops some. In the table there are more than 35,000 clones, about four fifths of which are singletons. Germline loops: CDR1 SGHTA, CDR2 FQGTGA. This CDR3 is 15 amino acids long. This clone was recorded only once. No antigen is known for it. The germline gene is not matched at one end of the junction; a read error may be the cause. The chain joins TRBV7-3 to TRBJ2-1; 7 nucleotides line up with TRBD1. This TCR came from a man in his 70s with urothelial cancer. The material was PBMCs, obtained around atezolizumab (anti-PD-L1) treatment. CDR3 DNA sequence: TGTGCCAGCAGCTCGACAGGGATCTCCTACAATGATCAGTTCTTC. It yields the protein CASSSTGISYNDQFF.